These 22 T cell receptor beta chains originate from one sample sequenced in a study of identical twins. TCRdb re-called the 5' RACE reads with MiXCR, one entry per CDR3 protein. The sample yields some 1,600,000 distinct CDR3 sequences, around a third seen once. Sequencing was done on a sample of cord blood. The receptors were gathered from a newborn girl in good health.

This clonotype showed up just a few times. J is TRBJ2-3 and V is TRBV12-3 or TRBV12-4; D remains ambiguous. The CDR3 length is 15 residues. Trimming shortened V by 5 bases and J by 0 bases, and 12 bases separated the two germline ends. The CDR3 is CASSPRLSSTDTQYF. In DNA form, the CDR3 reads TGTGCCAGCAGTCCCAGACTCTCTAGCACAGATACGCAGTATTTT.

The CDR3 DNA reads TGTGCCAGCAGCTTAAGCGCGAGGGGGGACAGTGAAGCTTTCTTT. It specifies CASSLSARGDSEAFF. V is TRBV7-9 and J is TRBJ1-1; 7 bases align to TRBD1. The V gene end was trimmed by 2 bases and the J gene end by 7 bases; junction bases not matched to a gene: 10. CDR1 is SEHNR, CDR2 FQNEAQ, per germline (reference sequence). This CDR3 contains 15 residues.

This clonotype was counted between two and nine times. The chain is built from TRBV6-6 and TRBJ1-6, with D possibly matching TRBD1 (5 bases). Looked up from germline, CDR1 is MNHNY and CDR2 is SVGAGI (reference sequence). The CDR3 totals 12 residues. V was clipped by 10 bases and J by 8 bases, with 12 bases between them. The CDR3 region has the DNA TGTGCCACGCAGGGTGGTGATTCACCCCTCCACTTT. It translates to CATQGGDSPLHF.

This clonotype has more than one count but fewer than ten. The chain carries TRBV6-6 and TRBJ2-3; no clear D gene. CDR1 is MNHNY, CDR2 SVGAGI, per germline (reference sequence). V gave up 4 bases and J gave up 4 bases, with 15 bases separating them. This CDR3 region has 15 residues. In nucleotides, the CDR3 is TGTGCCAGCAGTTTCACCCCCAGGTCCGCAGATACGCAGTATTTT. It translates to CASSFTPRSADTQYF.

V gene TRBV10-3 combines with J gene TRBJ2-7; 14 nucleotides agree with TRBD2. Germline V gene data show CDR1 as ENHRY and CDR2 as SYGVKD. There are 16 residues in the CDR3. The V and J ends lost 6 bases and 7 bases, in that order; junction bases with no gene match: 11. CDR3 nucleotides: TGTGCCATCAGCCCCGGGACTAGCGGGGGTCTGAATGAGCAGTACTTC. Its protein is CAISPGTSGGLNEQYF.

This clonotype was recorded a few times. For the CDR3, the DNA is TGCGCCAGCAGCTTGGGGACTAGCGGGAGGAACAATGAGCAGTTCTTC. Protein: CASSLGTSGRNNEQFF. The V call is TRBV5-1, the J call TRBJ2-1; 14 positions match TRBD2. The length of the CDR3 is 16 residues. With 0 bases clipped from V and 5 bases from J, the junction kept 1 base outside the gene matches. CDR1 is SGHRS and CDR2 is YFSETQ in the germline V gene.

This clonotype was counted a few times. The CDR3, as DNA: TGTGCCAGCAGTTTTTTGTTGGGCCACGAGCAGTACTTC. Amino acids: CASSFLLGHEQYF. This chain uses TRBV12-3 or TRBV12-4 with TRBJ2-7; D uncertain. This CDR3 is 13 amino acids long. The ends were cut back, 3 bases at V and 5 bases at J, with 11 bases in the middle.

The rearrangement links TRBV5-1 to TRBJ1-2, with TRBD1 as a possible D gene (5 bases). This CDR3 is built from 14 residues. Germline lookup yields CDR1 SGHRS and CDR2 YFSETQ. The ends were cut back, 4 bases at V and 0 bases at J, with 10 bases in the middle. CDR3 DNA sequence: TGCGCCAGCAGCGAGGTGGGGCCTAACTATGGCTACACCTTC. This encodes CASSEVGPNYGYTF. Using reference TRBV5-1 and TRBJ1-2 for the parts outside the CDR3, the full variable domain is KAGVTQTPRYLIKTRGQQVTLSCSPISGHRSVSWYQQTPGQGLQFLFEYFSETQRNKGNFPGRFSGRQFSNSRSEMNVSTLELGDSALYLCASSEVGPNYGYTFGSGTRLTVV.

V and J are TRBV24-1 and TRBJ2-1, with D possibly TRBD2 on 5 matching bases. V was shortened by 4 bases and J by 1 base, with 16 bases between the two germline ends. The length of the CDR3 is 17 residues. Germline CDR1 reads KGHDR; CDR2 reads SFDVKD. DNA of the CDR3: TGTGCCACCAGTGACAAGACCCGACTACTTTCCTACAATGAGCAGTTCTTC. Protein product: CATSDKTRLLSYNEQFF.

This clonotype has a handful of counts. The chain employs TRBV20-1 and TRBJ1-2; no definite D call. Trimming removed 4 bases from V and 4 bases from J, with 4 bases in between. In germline, CDR1 is DFQATT, CDR2 SNEGSKA (reference sequence). The CDR3 runs 10 residues. The CDR3: CSANGYGYTF. CDR3 nucleotides: TGCAGTGCTAATGGCTATGGCTACACCTTC.

In this sample, this clonotype turned up a few times. The rearrangement joins TRBV5-1 to TRBJ1-6; D gene ambiguous. CDR1 is SGHRS and CDR2 is YFSETQ in the germline V gene. The CDR3 sequence is 14 residues long. V was trimmed by 4 bases and J by 9 bases, leaving 14 bases between them. The CDR3 region has the DNA TGCGCCAGCAGCCCCGATGAGGGTAGTTCACCCCTCCACTTT. It yields the protein CASSPDEGSSPLHF.

A few counts support this clonotype. V gene TRBV20-1 combines with J gene TRBJ2-1; 15 bases map to TRBD2. V was clipped by 5 bases and J by 8 bases; unmatched bases: 10. The CDR3 covers 16 residues. Germline V lookup: CDR1 DFQATT, CDR2 SNEGSKA (reference sequence). The CDR3 DNA follows: TGCAGTGCTCTCCGGACTAGCGGGAGGGACCGCGATGAGCAGTTCTTC. Its protein product is CSALRTSGRDRDEQFF.

Notes on this clonotype: Germline is not matched at one junction end, which may reflect a read error. The chain couples TRBV27 to TRBJ2-1, with TRBD2 matching over 15 bases. There are 16 residues in the CDR3. Germline assignment: CDR1 MNHEY and CDR2 SMNVEV (reference sequence). The CDR3 here is CASSRRTSGGVNEEFF. In DNA form, the CDR3 reads TGTGCCAGCAGTAGACGGACTAGCGGGGGGGTTAATGAGGAGTTCTTC.

This chain joins TRBV7-2 and TRBJ2-7, with no clear D. This CDR3 is 14 amino acids long. V was shortened by 3 bases and J by 0 bases, with 9 bases between the two germline ends. Looked up from germline, CDR1 is SGHTA and CDR2 is FQGNSA. The CDR3 loop is CASSFGRVSYEQYF. For the CDR3, the DNA is TGTGCCAGCAGCTTTGGACGCGTCTCCTACGAGCAGTACTTC.

In regard to this clonotype: This may arise from a read error, as a much more abundant clone is one base away. This chain connects TRBV12-3 or TRBV12-4 to TRBJ2-3; no clear D. The CDR3 spans 13 residues. The V and J ends lost 6 bases and 1 base respectively, with 8 bases between them. CDR3 in DNA: TGTGCCAGCAGCGACTTCGGCACAGATACGCAGTATTTT. It yields the protein CASSDFGTDTQYF.

This clonotype was seen just once. The V and J genes are TRBV27 and TRBJ2-1; 11 nucleotides match TRBD2. Germline CDR1 reads MNHEY; CDR2 reads SMNVEV (reference sequence). CDR3 size: 18 residues. V lost 3 bases and J lost 0; bases outside the gene matches: 7. This CDR3 reads CASSLTSGKGPSYNEQFF. The CDR3 DNA reads TGTGCCAGCAGTTTGACTAGCGGGAAAGGTCCCTCCTACAATGAGCAGTTCTTC.

V usage is TRBV20-1 and J usage is TRBJ2-5, with 9 bases lining up with TRBD1. The CDR3 spans 14 residues. CDR1 is DFQATT, CDR2 SNEGSKA, per germline (reference sequence). Losses at the gene ends were 2 bases for V and 4 bases for J; bases not matched to a gene: 5. The CDR3 nucleotides read TGCAGTGCTAGACATACAGGGGGCCGAGAGACCCAGTACTTC. Amino acids: CSARHTGGRETQYF.

This clonotype was seen only a few times. This sequence joins TRBV11-3 and TRBJ2-1; 10 nucleotides agree with TRBD2. V shed 4 bases and J 4 bases; nucleotides not matched to a gene: 7. CDR3 length: 16 residues. Germline V lookup: CDR1 SGHNT, CDR2 YENEEA. The CDR3 DNA reads as TGTGCCAGCAGCTCAAGGGCTAGCGGGAGATACAATGAGCAGTTCTTC. Amino acid sequence: CASSSRASGRYNEQFF.

On this clonotype itself: One junction end does not reproduce the germline sequence, and a read error may be involved. CDR3 DNA: TGTGCCAGCAGCGCGGGGGTCAACGTCCTGACTTTC. It codes for CASSAGVNVLTF. The J gene is TRBJ2-6, the V gene TRBV7-9; 7 bases line up with TRBD2. This CDR3 is 12 amino acids long. CDR1 and CDR2 from the germline V gene are SEHNR and FQNEAQ (reference sequence). Full variable domain (missing parts from reference TRBV7-9 and TRBJ2-6): DTGVSQNPRHKITKRGQNVTFRCDPISEHNRLYWYRQTLGQGPEFLTYFQNEAQLEKSRLLSDRFSAERPKGSFSTLEIQRTEQGDSAMYLCASSAGVNVLTFGAGSRLTVL.

J is TRBJ1-6 and V is TRBV15; 7 bases match TRBD1. J lost 3 bases, V lost 5 bases, and 4 bases had no gene match. This CDR3 is 15 amino acids long. Germline-derived CDR1 and CDR2 are LNHNV and YYDKDF (reference sequence). CDR3 nucleotide sequence: TGTGCCACCAGCGTGGGGGACAGCTATAATTCACCCCTCCACTTT. This sequence encodes CATSVGDSYNSPLHF.

CDR3 loop: CASRPTSGYEQYF. CDR3 coding DNA: TGTGCCAGCAGACCGACTAGCGGGTACGAGCAGTACTTC. This chain uses TRBV4-2 with TRBJ2-7; 10 nucleotides agree with TRBD2. Germline V gene data show CDR1 as LGHNA and CDR2 as YNFKEQ. Trimming at V came to 6 bases and at J to 4 bases, leaving 3 bases not matched to a gene. The CDR3 totals 13 residues.

This clonotype appeared a few times. The chain has TRBV20-1 and TRBJ2-7; perhaps TRBD1 as D (5 bases). Germline loops: CDR1 DFQATT, CDR2 SNEGSKA (reference sequence). This CDR3 comprises 14 residues. V was pared by 6 bases and J by 5 bases, with 20 bases between. The chain's CDR3 is CSASHAGIINEQYF. CDR3 DNA: TGCAGTGCCAGCCATGCAGGGATTATTAACGAGCAGTACTTC.